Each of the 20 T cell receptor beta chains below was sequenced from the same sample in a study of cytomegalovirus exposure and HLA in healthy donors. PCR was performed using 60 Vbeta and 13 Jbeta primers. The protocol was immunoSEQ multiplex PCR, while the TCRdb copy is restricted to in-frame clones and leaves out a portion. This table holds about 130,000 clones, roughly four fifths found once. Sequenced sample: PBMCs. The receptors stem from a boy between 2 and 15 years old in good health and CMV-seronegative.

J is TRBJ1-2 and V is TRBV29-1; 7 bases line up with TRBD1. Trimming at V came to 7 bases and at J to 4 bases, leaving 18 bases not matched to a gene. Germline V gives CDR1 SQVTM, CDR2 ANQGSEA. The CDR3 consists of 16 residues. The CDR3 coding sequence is TGCAGCGCCGTACAAGGGACAGCCCCAGAGGGCTATGGCTACACCTTC. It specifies CSAVQGTAPEGYGYTF.

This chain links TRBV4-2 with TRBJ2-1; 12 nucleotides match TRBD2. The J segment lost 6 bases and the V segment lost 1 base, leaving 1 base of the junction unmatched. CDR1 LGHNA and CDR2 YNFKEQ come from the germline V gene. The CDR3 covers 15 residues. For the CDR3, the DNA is TGTGCCAGCAGCCAAGCTAGCGGGGGGGTCAATGAGCAGTTCTTC. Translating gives CASSQASGGVNEQFF.

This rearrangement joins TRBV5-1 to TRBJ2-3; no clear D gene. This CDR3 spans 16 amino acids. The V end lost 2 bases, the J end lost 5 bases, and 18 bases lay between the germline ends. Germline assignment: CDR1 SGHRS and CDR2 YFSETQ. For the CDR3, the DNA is TGCGCCAGCAGCTTCCCACAGATTTCGATCGGAGATACGCAGTATTTT. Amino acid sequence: CASSFPQISIGDTQYF.

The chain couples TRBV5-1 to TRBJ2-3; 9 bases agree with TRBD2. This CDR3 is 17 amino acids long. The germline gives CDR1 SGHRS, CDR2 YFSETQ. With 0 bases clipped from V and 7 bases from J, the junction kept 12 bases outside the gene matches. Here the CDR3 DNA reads TGCGCCAGCAGCTTGGTGGCTAGCGGGACCGTGGATAATACGCAGTATTTT. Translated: CASSLVASGTVDNTQYF.

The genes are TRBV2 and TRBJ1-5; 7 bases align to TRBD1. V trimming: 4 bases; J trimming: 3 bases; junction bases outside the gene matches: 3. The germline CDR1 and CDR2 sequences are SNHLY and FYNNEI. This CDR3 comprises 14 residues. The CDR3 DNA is TGTGCCAGCAGTGGACAGGGATTCAATCAGCCCCAGCATTTT. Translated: CASSGQGFNQPQHF.

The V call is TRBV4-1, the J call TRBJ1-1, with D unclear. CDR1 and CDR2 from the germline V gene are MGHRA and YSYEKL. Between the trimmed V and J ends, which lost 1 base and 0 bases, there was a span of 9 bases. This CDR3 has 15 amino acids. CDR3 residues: CASSQGRSLNTEAFF. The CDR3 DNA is TGCGCCAGCAGCCAAGGTCGAAGCCTGAACACTGAAGCTTTCTTT.

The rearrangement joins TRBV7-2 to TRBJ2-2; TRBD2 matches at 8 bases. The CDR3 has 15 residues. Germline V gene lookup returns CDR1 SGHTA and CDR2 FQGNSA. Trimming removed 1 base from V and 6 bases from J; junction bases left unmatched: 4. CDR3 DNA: TGTGCCAGCAGCTTAGAGGCGGGGGGTCCCGGGGAGCTGTTTTTT. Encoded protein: CASSLEAGGPGELFF. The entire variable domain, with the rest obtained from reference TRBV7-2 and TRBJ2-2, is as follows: GAGVSQSPSNKVTEKGKDVELRCDPISGHTALYWYRQSLGQGLEFLIYFQGNSAPDKSGLPSDRFSAERTGGSVSTLTIQRTQQEDSAVYLCASSLEAGGPGELFFGEGSRLTVL.

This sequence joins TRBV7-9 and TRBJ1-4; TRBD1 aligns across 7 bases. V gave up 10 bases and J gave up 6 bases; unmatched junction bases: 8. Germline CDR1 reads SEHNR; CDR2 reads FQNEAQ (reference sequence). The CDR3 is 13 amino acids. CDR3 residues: CAIPGQKYEKLFF. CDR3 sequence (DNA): TGTGCCATCCCGGGACAGAAGTATGAAAAACTGTTTTTT.

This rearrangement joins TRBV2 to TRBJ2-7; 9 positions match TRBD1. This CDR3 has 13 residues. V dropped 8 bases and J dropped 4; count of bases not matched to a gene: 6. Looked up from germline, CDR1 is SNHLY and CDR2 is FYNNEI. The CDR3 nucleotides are TGTGCCAGCGGGGACAGGGTGAGGTACGAGCAGTACTTC. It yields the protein CASGDRVRYEQYF.

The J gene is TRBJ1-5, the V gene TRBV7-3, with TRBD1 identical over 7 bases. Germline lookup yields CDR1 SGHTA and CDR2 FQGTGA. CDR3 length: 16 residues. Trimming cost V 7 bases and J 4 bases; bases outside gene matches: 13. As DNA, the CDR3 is TGTGCCAGCAAACGGGGATACAGGGGTGGGAATCAGCCCCAGCATTTT. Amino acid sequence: CASKRGYRGGNQPQHF.

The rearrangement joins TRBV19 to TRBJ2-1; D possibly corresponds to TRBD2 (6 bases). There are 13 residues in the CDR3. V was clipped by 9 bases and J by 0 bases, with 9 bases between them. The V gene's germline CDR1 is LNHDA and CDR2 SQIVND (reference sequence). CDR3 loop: CASRDSSYNEQFF. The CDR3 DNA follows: TGTGCCAGCCGGGACTCCTCCTACAATGAGCAGTTCTTC.

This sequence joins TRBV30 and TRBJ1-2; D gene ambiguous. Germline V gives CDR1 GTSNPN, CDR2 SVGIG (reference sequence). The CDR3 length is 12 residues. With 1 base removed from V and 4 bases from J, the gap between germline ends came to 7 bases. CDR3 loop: CAWSGTAYGYTF. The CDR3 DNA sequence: TGTGCCTGGAGTGGAACAGCCTATGGCTACACCTTC.

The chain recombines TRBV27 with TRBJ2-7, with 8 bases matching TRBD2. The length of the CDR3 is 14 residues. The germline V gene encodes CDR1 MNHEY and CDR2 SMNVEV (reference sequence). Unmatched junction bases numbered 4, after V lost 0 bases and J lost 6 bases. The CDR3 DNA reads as TGTGCCAGCAGTTTATCCGGGGGGGCCCCCGAGCAGTACTTC. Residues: CASSLSGGAPEQYF.

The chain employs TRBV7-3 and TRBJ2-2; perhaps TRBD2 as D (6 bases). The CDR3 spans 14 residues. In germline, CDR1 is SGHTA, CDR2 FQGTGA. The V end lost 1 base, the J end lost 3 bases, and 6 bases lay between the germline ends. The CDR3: CASSLIADTGELFF. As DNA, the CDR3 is TGTGCCAGCAGCTTAATAGCGGACACCGGGGAGCTGTTTTTT.

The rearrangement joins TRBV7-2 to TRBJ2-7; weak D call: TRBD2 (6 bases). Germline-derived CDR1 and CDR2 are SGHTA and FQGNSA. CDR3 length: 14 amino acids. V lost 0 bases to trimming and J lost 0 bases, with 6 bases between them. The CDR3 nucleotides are TGTGCCAGCAGCTTAGCGGGGGGCTCCTACGAGCAGTACTTC. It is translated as CASSLAGGSYEQYF.

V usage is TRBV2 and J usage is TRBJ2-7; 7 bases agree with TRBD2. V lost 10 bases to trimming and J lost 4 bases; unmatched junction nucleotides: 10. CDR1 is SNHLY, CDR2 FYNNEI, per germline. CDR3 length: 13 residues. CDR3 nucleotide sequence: TGTGCCACCTGGGGGGGGGATGGGTACGAGCAGTACTTC. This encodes CATWGGDGYEQYF.

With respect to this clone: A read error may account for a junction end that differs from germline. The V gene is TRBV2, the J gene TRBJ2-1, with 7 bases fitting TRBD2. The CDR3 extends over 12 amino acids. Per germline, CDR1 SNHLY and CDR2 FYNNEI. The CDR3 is CAGREAGHEQFF. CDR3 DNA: TGTGCCGGCAGGGAAGCGGGGCATGAGCAGTTCTTC.

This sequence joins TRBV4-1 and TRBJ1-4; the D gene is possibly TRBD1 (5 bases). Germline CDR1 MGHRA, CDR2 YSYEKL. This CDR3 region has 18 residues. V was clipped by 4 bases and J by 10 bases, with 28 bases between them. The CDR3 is CASSRIPGPGRDFGKLFF. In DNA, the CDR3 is TGCGCCAGCAGCCGTATACCGGGACCCGGGAGGGACTTTGGAAAACTGTTTTTT.

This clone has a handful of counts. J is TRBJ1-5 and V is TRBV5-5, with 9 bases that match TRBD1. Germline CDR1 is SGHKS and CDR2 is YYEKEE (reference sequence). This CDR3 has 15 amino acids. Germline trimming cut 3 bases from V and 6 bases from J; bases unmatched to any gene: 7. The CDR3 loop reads CASSSGTGWAQPQHF. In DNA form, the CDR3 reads TGTGCCAGCAGCTCCGGGACAGGGTGGGCTCAGCCCCAGCATTTT.

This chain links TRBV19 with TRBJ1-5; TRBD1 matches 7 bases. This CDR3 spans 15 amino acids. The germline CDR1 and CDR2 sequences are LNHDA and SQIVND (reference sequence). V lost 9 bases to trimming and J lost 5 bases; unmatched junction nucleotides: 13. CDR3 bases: TGTGCCAGCTTACCATCGGGGACAGCCCATCAGCCCCAGCATTTT. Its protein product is CASLPSGTAHQPQHF.